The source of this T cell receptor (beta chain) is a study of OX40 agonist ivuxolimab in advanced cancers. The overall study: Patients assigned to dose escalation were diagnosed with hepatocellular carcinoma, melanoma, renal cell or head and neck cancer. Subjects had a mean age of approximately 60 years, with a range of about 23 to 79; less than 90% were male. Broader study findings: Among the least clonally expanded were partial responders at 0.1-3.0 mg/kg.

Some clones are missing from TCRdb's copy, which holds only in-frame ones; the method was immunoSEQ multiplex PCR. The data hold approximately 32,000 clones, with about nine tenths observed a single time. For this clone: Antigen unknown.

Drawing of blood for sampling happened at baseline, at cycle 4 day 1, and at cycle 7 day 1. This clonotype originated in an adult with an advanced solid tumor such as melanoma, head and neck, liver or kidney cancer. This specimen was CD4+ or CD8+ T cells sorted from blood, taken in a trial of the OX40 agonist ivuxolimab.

In nucleotides, the CDR3 is TGTGCCAGCAGCTTAGCAGAGGGGCAGCCCCAGCATTTT. Translating gives CASSLAEGQPQHF. V usage is TRBV7-3 and J usage is TRBJ1-5; D might be TRBD1 (5 bases). Trimming left V 2 bases short and J 7 bases short, with 9 bases between. Germline V gene data show CDR1 as SGHTA and CDR2 as FQGTGA. The CDR3 sequence is 13 residues long.